This entry features one T cell receptor beta chain sequence. The clone's antigen remains unknown. No qualities accompany the bases; no much larger clone lies one base away. Whole blood was collected in K2EDTA tubes by collaborating institutions according to the institutions' own protocols. Collaborator samples were shipped for TCRbeta analysis as frozen whole blood, isolated PBMCs, or DNA extracted from either sample type. This sample stems from a study of blood T cell repertoires in COVID-19 (TCRdb year 2020). With regard to the full study: Samples from collaborators originated in the United States, Italy and Spain and spanned both the acute and convalescent phases of COVID-19. The material from the prospective study consisted of cDNA or gDNA derived from T cells, B-cell-depleted T cells, or PBMCs. Where available, HLA class I and class II types were taken from metadata supplied by the sample provider and were not determined by assay-based typing. The repertoires were released in a freely available public database meant as a resource for research on the immune response to SARS-CoV-2. Samples came from the ongoing ImmuneRACE study (first 160 participants) plus 1,254 subjects from 6 global collaborators. Nearly every sample came with metadata listing a de-identified subject ID, COVID-19 status, age in years and sex. Deeply sampled blood TCRbeta repertoires from subjects exposed to, actively infected with, or recovered from COVID-19 were included in the dataset.

V is shortened by 1 base, J by 12 bases, and the region joining them spans 13 bases. The germline V gene gives CDR1 as SGHTA and CDR2 as FQGNSA. The CDR3 holds 13 amino acids from the cysteine to the phenylalanine. The DNA shown is the 39-base CDR3, in frame from base 1. Points the paper makes about the study in general: Clinical and demographic metadata were provided uncurated, with the amount varying by source and participant.

The immunoSEQ Assay, a bias-controlled multiplex PCR, was used to amplify TCRbeta CDR3 regions from genomic DNA. The published analysis was carried out like this. The number of nucleated cells in each sample was estimated from the amplification of reference gene primers within the assay. To quantify the absolute abundance of each unique TCRbeta CDR3 rearrangement, sequence reads were collapsed and filtered. Productive Simpson clonality was computed per sample as the square root of Simpson's diversity index over productive rearrangements. The table comes from immuneACCESS by way of TCRdb, which keeps in-frame sequences with V and J called. Part of the clones is missing from these tables; in studies checked, under half for an unresolved V gene and the rest for unknown reasons. Clonal size and the V and J genes are those of that table, whereas D and trimming came from the DNA. Present in this sample are 63,000 or so clones, 81% of which were seen just once. The ten biggest clones cover over 8.5% of the sample.

Sequenced material: peripheral blood. The chain employs TRBV7-2 and TRBJ2-1; possibly the D gene is TRBD2, per 6 matching bases. The source is a human donor in a cohort sampled during active COVID-19. The CDR3 sequence is CASSLGTIGGQFF. The nucleotides read TGTGCCAGCAGCTTAGGGACAATCGGGGGGCAGTTCTTC.